This TCR beta chain was identified during a study of T cells in Graves' hyperthyroidism and ophthalmopathy. General study results and limits: Blood also carried most thyroid clonotypes expanded above 0.001. Model output signaled ophthalmopathy a median around 5.9 months ahead of onset.

This clonotype was seen ten or more times. Its antigen is currently unknown. The germline V gene encodes CDR1 DFQATT and CDR2 SNEGSKA (reference sequence). This CDR3 region has 14 residues. Trimming cost V 5 bases and J 5 bases; bases outside gene matches: 8. Stable Graves' hyperthyroidism meant no ophthalmopathy progression within 18 months. Clinical symptoms, serum thyroxine and TRAb, thyroid ultrasound and orbital computed tomography were used for the diagnoses. Template material for amplifying TCR beta CDR3 regions consisted of RNA transcripts. Carried out on the TCR CDR3, a first-round RT-PCR used the HTBI primer set. MiXCR, run by TCRdb on the multiplex PCR reads, gives a single entry per CDR3 protein. The sample carries nearly 750,000 distinct CDR3 sequences, around 40% recorded once.

This TCR was recovered from a woman aged 40 to 50 with Graves' hyperthyroidism. The sequenced sample was blood. This rearrangement joins TRBV20-1 to TRBJ2-5; 10 nucleotides agree with TRBD1. Here the CDR3 reads CSAVPGQGLETQYF. In nucleotides, the CDR3 is TGCAGTGCTGTACCGGGACAGGGGTTGGAGACCCAGTACTTC.